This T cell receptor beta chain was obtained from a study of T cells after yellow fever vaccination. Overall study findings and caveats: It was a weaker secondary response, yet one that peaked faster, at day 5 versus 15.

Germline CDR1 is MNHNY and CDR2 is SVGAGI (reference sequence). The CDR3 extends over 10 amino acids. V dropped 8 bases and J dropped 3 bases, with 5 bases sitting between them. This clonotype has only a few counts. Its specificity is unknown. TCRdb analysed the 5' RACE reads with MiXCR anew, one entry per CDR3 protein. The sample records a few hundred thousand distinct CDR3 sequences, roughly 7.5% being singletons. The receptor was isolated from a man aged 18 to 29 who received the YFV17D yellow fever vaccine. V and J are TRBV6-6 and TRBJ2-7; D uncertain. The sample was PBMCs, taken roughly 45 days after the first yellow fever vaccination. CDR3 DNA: TGTGCCAGCGGCGACTACGAGCAGTACGTC. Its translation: CASGDYEQYV.